This TCR beta chain comes out of a study of persistence of HIV-infected CD4 T cells. The CDR3 spans 15 residues. Trimming took 4 bases from V and 7 from J; bases not matched to a gene: 9. Looked up from germline, CDR1 is SGHDT and CDR2 is YYEEEE. As concerns this clone: What it binds is not known.

The libraries were made with immunoSEQ version 4 in survey mode. Data came from immunoSEQ multiplex PCR; TCRdb stores just in-frame clones and leaves some out. The sample includes thousands of clones, just over 60% of them seen just once. The stimulus was lysate of CMV-infected fibroblasts, approximately 9.6 ug/mL. Responding CD4+ T cells were sorted by upregulation of both CD40 ligand and CD69. The sequences come from CD4+ T cells sorted from PBMCs after roughly 19-hour stimulation, collected from a patient who received antiretroviral therapy. The TCR originated in an adult man with HIV who was CMV-seropositive. The rearrangement uses TRBV5-6 and TRBJ2-7, with 12 bases lining up with TRBD1. The CDR3 is CASSRGQGARREQYF. CDR3 bases: TGTGCCAGCAGCCGGGGACAGGGGGCGCGTAGGGAGCAGTACTTC.